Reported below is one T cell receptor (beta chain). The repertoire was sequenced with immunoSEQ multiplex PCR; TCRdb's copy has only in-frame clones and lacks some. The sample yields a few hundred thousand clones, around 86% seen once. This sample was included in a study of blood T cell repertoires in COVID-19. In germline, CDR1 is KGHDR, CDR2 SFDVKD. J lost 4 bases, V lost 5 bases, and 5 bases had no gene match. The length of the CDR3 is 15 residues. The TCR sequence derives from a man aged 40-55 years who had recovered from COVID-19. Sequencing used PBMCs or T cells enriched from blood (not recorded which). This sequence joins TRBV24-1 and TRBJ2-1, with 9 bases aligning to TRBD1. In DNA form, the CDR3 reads TGTGCCACCAGTGTCCGGGACAGGGATTACAATGAGCAGTTCTTC. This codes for CATSVRDRDYNEQFF.